A selection of T cell receptor beta chains follows, all from one sample in a study of blood T cell repertoires in COVID-19. Produced via immunoSEQ multiplex PCR; TCRdb's table is partial and in-frame only. The sample shows about 160,000 clones, approximately 87% of them seen only once. Specimen: peripheral blood. The receptors stem from an older woman with COVID-19, enrolled during active disease. Each CDR3 is given with its conserved first and last residue. Fields, in order: CDR3 length, V gene, J gene, clone size, D gene, CDR3 DNA, CDR3 protein. D genes are given only for firm matches. A row's size may be missing; if present it is once, few, many or a size class.

length: 14; V: TRBV28; J: TRBJ2-7; size: -; D: TRBD1; DNA: TGTGCCAGCAGTTTCAGGACAGGGGCCTACGAGCAGTACTTC; CDR3: CASSFRTGAYEQYF
length: 14; V: TRBV4-1; J: TRBJ2-1; size: -; D: TRBD2; DNA: TGCGCCAGCAGCCTATATCGGGGGGGGAATGAGCAGTTCTTC; CDR3: CASSLYRGGNEQFF
length: 15; V: TRBV4-1; J: TRBJ2-5; size: -; D: TRBD1; DNA: TGCGCCAGCAGCCAACAGGGGGTCAGCCAAGAGACCCAGTACTTC; CDR3: CASSQQGVSQETQYF
length: 16; V: TRBV3-1/TRBV3-2; J: TRBJ2-7; size: -; D: TRBD2; DNA: TGTGCCAGCAGCCATACGGCGGGGGGTCGCACCTACGAGCAGTACTTC; CDR3: CASSHTAGGRTYEQYF
length: 16; V: TRBV7-2; J: TRBJ2-3; size: -; D: -; DNA: TGTGCCAGCAGCTCACCCGGTGGACTACGCACAGATACGCAGTATTTT; CDR3: CASSSPGGLRTDTQYF
length: 14; V: TRBV11-3; J: TRBJ2-1; size: -; D: -; DNA: TGTGCCAGCAGCTCTAATAGCTTATTCAATGAGCAGTTCTTC; CDR3: CASSSNSLFNEQFF
length: 16; V: TRBV9; J: TRBJ1-3; size: few; D: -; DNA: TGTGCCAGCAGCGCTACAGGATACCCCTCTGGAAACACCATATATTTT; CDR3: CASSATGYPSGNTIYF
length: 13; V: TRBV27; J: TRBJ1-2; size: -; D: TRBD1; DNA: TGTGCCAGCAGCCGGGGACAGAGCTATGGCTACACCTTC; CDR3: CASSRGQSYGYTF
length: 20; V: TRBV7-8; J: TRBJ2-3; size: -; D: -; DNA: TGTGCCAGCAGCTTAGTTTGGCGGGCTTCCAGCGCGTCTAGCACAGATACGCAGTATTTT; CDR3: CASSLVWRASSASSTDTQYF
length: 16; V: TRBV5-4; J: TRBJ1-6; size: few; D: TRBD1; DNA: TGTGCCAGCAGCGCAGGACCGGGACAGGCTAATTCACCCCTCCACTTT; CDR3: CASSAGPGQANSPLHF
length: 17; V: TRBV7-9; J: TRBJ2-2; size: many; D: TRBD2; DNA: TGTGCCAGCAGCCCAGGACTAGCGGGTGAGAACACCGGGGAGCTGTTTTTT; CDR3: CASSPGLAGENTGELFF
length: 14; V: TRBV18; J: TRBJ2-7; size: -; D: TRBD2; DNA: TGTGCCAGCTCACCAGGGGGGGGCTCCTACGAGCAGTACTTC; CDR3: CASSPGGGSYEQYF
length: 13; V: TRBV6-4; J: TRBJ2-1; size: few; D: -; DNA: TGTGCCAGCAGTGACGGGCAAGTTGATGAGCAGTTCTTC; CDR3: CASSDGQVDEQFF
length: 14; V: TRBV15; J: TRBJ2-3; size: -; D: -; DNA: TGTGCCACCAGCAGAGATCAAGAGTCCCATACGCAGTATTTT; CDR3: CATSRDQESHTQYF
length: 14; V: TRBV7-9; J: TRBJ2-3; size: -; D: -; DNA: TGTGCCAGCAGCCCAGAGGGCATAGGGGATACGCAGTATTTT; CDR3: CASSPEGIGDTQYF
length: 16; V: TRBV28; J: TRBJ2-1; size: -; D: TRBD1; DNA: TGTGCCAGCAGTGAGACCGGGACAGCAAGATATAATGAGCAGTTCTTC; CDR3: CASSETGTARYNEQFF
length: 14; V: TRBV7-2; J: TRBJ1-4; size: -; D: TRBD1; DNA: TGTGCCAGCAGCTTATTTGGACAGGTTGAAAAACTGTTTTTT; CDR3: CASSLFGQVEKLFF
length: 15; V: TRBV18; J: TRBJ2-5; size: -; D: TRBD1; DNA: TGTGCCAGCTCACCACTAAGGGACAGCCAAGAGACCCAGTACTTC; CDR3: CASSPLRDSQETQYF
length: 14; V: TRBV7-9; J: TRBJ2-7; size: -; D: TRBD1; DNA: TGTGCCAGCAGCTTAGGTACAGGGGTGAGAGAGCAGTACTTC; CDR3: CASSLGTGVREQYF
length: 15; V: TRBV13; J: TRBJ1-6; size: -; D: TRBD1; DNA: TGTGCCAGCAGAGGCAGGGGGTTCACTAATTCACCCCTCCACTTT; CDR3: CASRGRGFTNSPLHF
length: 13; V: TRBV7-9; J: TRBJ1-1; size: -; D: -; DNA: TGTGCCAGCTCATCGACGGGAAACACTGAAGCTTTCTTT; CDR3: CASSSTGNTEAFF
length: 14; V: TRBV2; J: TRBJ1-2; size: -; D: TRBD1; DNA: TGTGCCAGCAGTTCCCGGACAGGAAACTATGGCTACACCTTC; CDR3: CASSSRTGNYGYTF
length: 11; V: TRBV5-6; J: TRBJ2-1; size: -; D: -; DNA: TGTGCCAGCAGCTCGTACAATGAGCAGTTCTTC; CDR3: CASSSYNEQFF
length: 15; V: TRBV3-1/TRBV3-2; J: TRBJ1-1; size: -; D: -; DNA: TGTGCCAGCAGCCGCAACAGGGAACGTGACACTGAAGCTTTCTTT; CDR3: CASSRNRERDTEAFF
length: 15; V: TRBV7-9; J: TRBJ1-1; size: -; D: TRBD1; DNA: TGTGCCAGCAGCTACCCAACAGGGGGTCGAACTGAAGCTTTCTTT; CDR3: CASSYPTGGRTEAFF
length: 15; V: TRBV7-6; J: TRBJ1-1; size: -; D: TRBD1; DNA: TGTGCCAGCAGCTTGACGGGACAGGGGGGGACTGAAGCTTTCTTT; CDR3: CASSLTGQGGTEAFF
length: 12; V: TRBV5-1; J: TRBJ1-1; size: -; D: -; DNA: TGCGCCAGCAGCTACGGAGGCACTGAAGCTTTCTTT; CDR3: CASSYGGTEAFF
length: 16; V: TRBV11-2; J: TRBJ2-4; size: once; D: TRBD1; DNA: TGTGCCAGCAGCTTAGGGCCAGGGGGCGGAAGTGCCATTCAGTACTTC; CDR3: CASSLGPGGGSAIQYF
length: 13; V: TRBV15; J: TRBJ1-4; size: -; D: -; DNA: TGTGCCACCGGGAGAGCCCCGAATGAAAAACTGTTTTTT; CDR3: CATGRAPNEKLFF
length: 14; V: TRBV28; J: TRBJ1-1; size: -; D: TRBD1; DNA: TGTGCCACACACAGGGGCCGGCTGAACACTGAAGCTTTCTTT; CDR3: CATHRGRLNTEAFF
length: 13; V: TRBV9; J: TRBJ2-2; size: -; D: -; DNA: TGTGCCAGCAGCACCGGACATTCCGGGGAGCTGTTTTTT; CDR3: CASSTGHSGELFF
length: 14; V: TRBV13; J: TRBJ1-4; size: -; D: TRBD1; DNA: TGTGCCAGCAGTAGGGACAGCTATAATGAAAAACTGTTTTTT; CDR3: CASSRDSYNEKLFF
length: 14; V: TRBV3-1/TRBV3-2; J: TRBJ1-2; size: once; D: TRBD1; DNA: TGTGCCAGCAGCCAAGCTGGGACAGGGGGTAGCTACACCTTC; CDR3: CASSQAGTGGSYTF
length: 16; V: TRBV19; J: TRBJ1-6; size: once; D: -; DNA: TGTGCCAGTAGTATTATGGGTTGGGACACGAATTCACCCCTCCACTTT; CDR3: CASSIMGWDTNSPLHF
length: 15; V: TRBV5-1; J: TRBJ1-2; size: -; D: TRBD1; DNA: TGCGCCAGCAGCCCGGAAGGGACAGCCAACTATGGCTACACCTTC; CDR3: CASSPEGTANYGYTF
length: 16; V: TRBV7-2; J: TRBJ2-2; size: -; D: -; DNA: TGTGCCAGCAGCTTGAACAATGCCGCGAACACCGGGGAGCTGTTTTTT; CDR3: CASSLNNAANTGELFF
length: 14; V: TRBV4-2; J: TRBJ1-5; size: few; D: TRBD1; DNA: TGTGCCAGCAGCCACGGGGACAGGTCTGGGCCCCAGCATTTT; CDR3: CASSHGDRSGPQHF
length: 16; V: TRBV9; J: TRBJ1-1; size: -; D: -; DNA: TGTGCCAGCAGCCCACCTTCGGAGGGACTGAACACTGAAGCTTTCTTT; CDR3: CASSPPSEGLNTEAFF
length: 12; V: TRBV7-9; J: TRBJ1-5; size: -; D: -; DNA: TGTGCCAGCAGCCAAACAGAAGCAGCCCAGCATTTT; CDR3: CASSQTEAAQHF
length: 14; V: TRBV19; J: TRBJ2-7; size: -; D: TRBD1; DNA: TGTGCCAGTAGTATGGGACAGAACCCCCGGGAGCAGTACTTC; CDR3: CASSMGQNPREQYF
length: 16; V: TRBV28; J: TRBJ1-5; size: -; D: TRBD1; DNA: TGTGCCAGCAGTACTACAGGGGGCAACTTTCATCAGCCCCAGCATTTT; CDR3: CASSTTGGNFHQPQHF
length: 17; V: TRBV28; J: TRBJ1-4; size: few; D: TRBD1; DNA: TGTGCCAGCAGTGGTGGACAGGGAAGTTTCGTCGGTGAAAAACTGTTTTTT; CDR3: CASSGGQGSFVGEKLFF
length: 15; V: TRBV6-5; J: TRBJ2-7; size: -; D: TRBD1; DNA: TGTGCCAGCAAGTCGGGACAGGGGGAGACCTACGAGCAGTACTTC; CDR3: CASKSGQGETYEQYF
length: 13; V: TRBV6-1; J: TRBJ1-4; size: -; D: -; DNA: TGTGCCAGCAGTGAAGGAGGGAGGGGAAAACTGTTTTTT; CDR3: CASSEGGRGKLFF
length: 14; V: TRBV11-2; J: TRBJ2-1; size: -; D: -; DNA: TGTGCCAGCAGCCCGGCCAGGTCGTACAATGAGCAGTTCTTC; CDR3: CASSPARSYNEQFF
length: 15; V: TRBV5-5; J: TRBJ1-1; size: -; D: TRBD1; DNA: TGTGCCAGCAGACGTTTAACAGGGGTGGGCACTGAAGCTTTCTTT; CDR3: CASRRLTGVGTEAFF
length: 16; V: TRBV5-5; J: TRBJ2-5; size: -; D: TRBD2; DNA: TGTGCCAGCAGCACGACTAGCGGGGGGGCCCAGGAGACCCAGTACTTC; CDR3: CASSTTSGGAQETQYF
length: 16; V: TRBV28; J: TRBJ1-4; size: -; D: -; DNA: TGTGCCAGCAGTTTATGGGGCGCGGGGGTGGATGAAAAACTGTTTTTT; CDR3: CASSLWGAGVDEKLFF
length: 13; V: TRBV27; J: TRBJ2-6; size: -; D: -; DNA: TGTGCCAGCAGTTTATCCAGGACCAACGTCCTGACTTTC; CDR3: CASSLSRTNVLTF
length: 15; V: TRBV29-1; J: TRBJ2-3; size: once; D: TRBD2; DNA: TGCAGCGTTGAAGCGGAGCGGGGGGGGACAGATACGCAGTATTTT; CDR3: CSVEAERGGTDTQYF
length: 17; V: TRBV10-3; J: TRBJ1-6; size: -; D: TRBD1; DNA: TGTGCCATCAGTCCTAACCAGTCCGGGACAGCCAATTCACCCCTCCACTTT; CDR3: CAISPNQSGTANSPLHF
length: 16; V: TRBV5-4; J: TRBJ2-2; size: -; D: TRBD2; DNA: TGTGCCAGCAGCTCCGGGGGGGCTCGGAACACCGGGGAGCTGTTTTTT; CDR3: CASSSGGARNTGELFF
length: 15; V: TRBV30; J: TRBJ2-1; size: once; D: TRBD1; DNA: TGTGCCTGGAGCGGGGCCCGGACAGGGGGTAATGAGCAGTTCTTC; CDR3: CAWSGARTGGNEQFF
length: 15; V: TRBV6-1; J: TRBJ1-2; size: once; D: -; DNA: TGTGCCAGCAGTGAAACAAGGGAGGGCGGTCATGGCTACACCTTC; CDR3: CASSETREGGHGYTF
length: 14; V: TRBV11-3; J: TRBJ2-7; size: -; D: TRBD1; DNA: TGTGCCAGCAGCGAACGGACAGGGGTGGGCGAGCAGTACTTC; CDR3: CASSERTGVGEQYF
length: 14; V: TRBV2; J: TRBJ2-2; size: -; D: TRBD1; DNA: TGTGCCAGGAGGACAGGGGGGAACACCGGGGAGCTGTTTTTT; CDR3: CARRTGGNTGELFF
length: 15; V: TRBV3-1/TRBV3-2; J: TRBJ1-5; size: -; D: -; DNA: TGTGCCAGCAGCCAAGAGGTAGGACTCTTCAGCGACCAGCATTTT; CDR3: CASSQEVGLFSDQHF
length: 16; V: TRBV19; J: TRBJ2-1; size: once; D: -; DNA: TGTGCCAGTAGTATAGTTTCCGGGAGCTCCTACAATGAGCAGTTCTTC; CDR3: CASSIVSGSSYNEQFF